The T cell receptor (beta chain) described here comes from a study of control samples from healthy donors and cancer patients. Here immunoSEQ multiplex PCR was the method, and the copy in TCRdb shows in-frame clones only, minus some. Of more than 95,000 clones in the sample, around four fifths were seen once. The germline V gene encodes CDR1 SEHNR and CDR2 FQNEAQ (reference sequence). Deletions cut 5 bases from V and 7 bases from J, with 17 bases between. The CDR3 covers 14 residues. This clone came up once. This clonotype was sampled from a woman aged 45 to 65 in good health. V gene TRBV7-9 combines with J gene TRBJ2-5; possibly TRBD1 or TRBD2 for D (5 bases each). Sequencing was done on a sample of blood. The CDR3: CASSKGRLEGTQYF. CDR3 in DNA: TGTGCCAGCAGCAAGGGACGTCTGGAAGGGACCCAGTACTTC.